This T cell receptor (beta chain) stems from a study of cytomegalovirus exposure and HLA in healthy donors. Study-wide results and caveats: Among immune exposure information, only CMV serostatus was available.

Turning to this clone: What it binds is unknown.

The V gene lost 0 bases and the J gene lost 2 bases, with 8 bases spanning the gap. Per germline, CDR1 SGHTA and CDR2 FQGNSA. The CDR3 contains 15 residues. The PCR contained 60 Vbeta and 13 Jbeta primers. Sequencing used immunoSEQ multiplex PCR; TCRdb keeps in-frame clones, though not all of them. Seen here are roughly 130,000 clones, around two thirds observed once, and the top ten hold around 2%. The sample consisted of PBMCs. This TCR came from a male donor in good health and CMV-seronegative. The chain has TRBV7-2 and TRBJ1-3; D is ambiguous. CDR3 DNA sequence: TGTGCCAGCAGCTTAGCGCGGCAGCCTGGAAACACCATATATTTT. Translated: CASSLARQPGNTIYF.